Below, 14 T cell receptor beta chains from the same sample are listed, as sequenced in a study of blood T cell repertoires in COVID-19. Method: immunoSEQ multiplex PCR; TCRdb's copy keeps in-frame clones and lacks some. The sample lists some 160,000 clones, about 90% occurring once. The sequenced material came from peripheral blood. These receptors all stem from a woman aged 70 to 79 with acute or convalescent COVID-19.

CDR3 loop: CASSEVRGASGLDTQYF. DNA of the CDR3: TGTGCCAGCAGTGAAGTCAGAGGGGCTAGCGGGCTAGATACGCAGTATTTT. The chain employs TRBV6-1 and TRBJ2-3; the match to TRBD2 covers 8 bases. The CDR3 extends over 17 amino acids. V lost 1 base, J lost 5 bases, and 11 bases stayed unmatched. Germline-derived CDR1 and CDR2 are MNHNS and SASEGT.

The chain couples TRBV5-8 to TRBJ2-1, with a tentative D call TRBD2 (5 bases). This CDR3 contains 12 residues. V was shortened by 5 bases and J by 4 bases, with 7 bases between the two germline ends. The V gene's germline CDR1 is SGHTS and CDR2 YDEGEE. CDR3 region: CASRAGYNEQFF. The CDR3, as DNA: TGTGCCAGCAGGGCGGGTTACAATGAGCAGTTCTTC.

The chain carries TRBV11-3 and TRBJ2-1, with 8 positions matching TRBD1. The V and J ends lost 5 bases and 1 base, in that order; junction bases with no gene match: 10. This CDR3 has 17 residues. Germline V CDR1 and CDR2: SGHNT, YENEEA. CDR3 sequence: CASSQRGRQGSYNEQFF. The CDR3 nucleotides are TGTGCCAGCAGCCAAAGGGGAAGACAGGGGTCCTACAATGAGCAGTTCTTC.

This chain connects TRBV19 to TRBJ2-1; the match to TRBD2 covers 8 bases. Trimming cost V 5 bases and J 9 bases; bases outside gene matches: 15. CDR1 is LNHDA and CDR2 is SQIVND in the germline V gene (reference sequence). The CDR3 is 16 amino acids. The CDR3 nucleotides are TGTGCCAGTAGTGTTGATAGCGGGGTACGGGGGTCTGAGCAGTTCTTC. Protein sequence: CASSVDSGVRGSEQFF.

The rearrangement uses TRBV19 and TRBJ1-5; 7 bases fit TRBD1. The CDR3 has 16 amino acids. V shed 1 base, J shed 9 bases, and the junction held 12 bases outside the gene matches. Germline V CDR1 and CDR2: LNHDA, SQIVND (reference sequence). CDR3 nucleotide sequence: TGTGCCAGTAGTATAGGAGGCTTGACAGGGTGGCGGCCCCAGCATTTT. The encoded protein is CASSIGGLTGWRPQHF.

This clone has just a few counts. The gene calls are TRBV29-1 and TRBJ1-2, with D possibly TRBD1 on 5 matching bases. The V gene lost 2 bases and the J gene lost 8 bases, with 21 bases spanning the gap. Per germline, CDR1 SQVTM and CDR2 ANQGSEA. The CDR3 runs 15 residues. This CDR3 is CSVESEAGLFYGYTF. The CDR3 coding sequence is TGCAGCGTTGAATCGGAAGCAGGGCTGTTTTACGGCTACACCTTC.

V gene TRBV30 combines with J gene TRBJ2-5, with D tentatively TRBD2 (5 bases). V was pared by 2 bases and J by 6 bases, with 19 bases between. The germline gives CDR1 GTSNPN, CDR2 SVGIG (reference sequence). The CDR3 extends over 15 amino acids. CDR3 in amino acids: CAWSPGYLGGQTQYF. CDR3 DNA sequence: TGTGCCTGGAGTCCGGGATACCTTGGCGGGCAGACCCAGTACTTC.

The V call is TRBV9, the J call TRBJ1-6; no clear D. This CDR3 is built from 13 residues. Trimming pared 0 bases from V and 8 bases from J, leaving 6 bases between. Germline V lookup: CDR1 SGDLS, CDR2 YYNGEE. The CDR3: CASSVDNDSPLHF. The CDR3 DNA is TGTGCCAGCAGCGTAGACAACGATTCACCCCTCCACTTT. Based on the CDR3 plus reference TRBV9 and TRBJ1-6, the full variable domain is DSGVTQTPKHLITATGQRVTLRCSPRSGDLSVYWYQQSLDQGLQFLIQYYNGEERAKGNILERFSAQQFPDLHSELNLSSLELGDSALYFCASSVDNDSPLHFGNGTRLTVT.

A single count supports this clone. The chain links TRBV3-1 (or the pseudogene TRBV3-2) to TRBJ2-1; no clear D. From germline, CDR1 is LGHDT and CDR2 YNNKEL (reference sequence). V was cut by 0 bases and J by 8 bases, with 8 bases left in between. CDR3 length: 13 amino acids. The chain's CDR3 is CASSQDWRHEQFF. CDR3 nucleotide sequence: TGTGCCAGCAGCCAAGATTGGCGGCATGAGCAGTTCTTC.

This chain links TRBV19 with TRBJ2-1; 11 nucleotides agree with TRBD2. V was clipped by 3 bases and J by 11 bases; unmatched bases: 6. Germline V lookup: CDR1 LNHDA, CDR2 SQIVND (reference sequence). This CDR3 is 14 amino acids long. This CDR3 is CASSIDPSGGKQFF. The DNA for the CDR3 is TGTGCCAGTAGTATTGATCCTAGCGGGGGGAAGCAGTTCTTC.

The rearrangement joins TRBV10-3 to TRBJ1-1; D remains unclear. The germline gives CDR1 ENHRY, CDR2 SYGVKD. The CDR3 extends over 14 amino acids. Trimming pared 2 bases from V and 0 bases from J, leaving 7 bases between. The CDR3 loop reads CAISEEQMNTEAFF. Written as DNA, the CDR3 is TGTGCCATCAGTGAGGAACAGATGAACACTGAAGCTTTCTTT.

This clone was seen once. Here the CDR3 reads CASSLYSTNEKLFF. CDR3 nucleotides: TGTGCCAGCAGCTTATATTCCACTAATGAAAAACTGTTTTTT. This chain connects TRBV13 to TRBJ1-4; the D is unclear. This CDR3 contains 14 residues. Germline CDR1 and CDR2: PRHDT and FYEKMQ (reference sequence). V lost 2 bases, J lost 2 bases, and 6 bases lay in between.

This sequence joins TRBV10-3 and TRBJ2-1; 7 bases agree with TRBD2. CDR1 is ENHRY, CDR2 SYGVKD, per germline. V was pared by 3 bases and J by 9 bases, with 8 bases of the junction left unmatched. There are 14 residues in the CDR3. CDR3 in DNA: TGTGCCATCAGTGACGGTCTAGCGGCGGTTGAGCAGTTCTTC. It translates to CAISDGLAAVEQFF.

This clone was seen more than once but under ten times. This chain joins TRBV3-1 (or the pseudogene TRBV3-2) and TRBJ2-7; D not resolved. V lost 2 bases to trimming and J lost 3 bases, with 2 bases between them. There are 11 residues in the CDR3. Per the germline V gene, CDR1 is LGHDT and CDR2 is YNNKEL (reference sequence). CDR3 sequence: CASSQYYEQYF. CDR3 DNA: TGTGCCAGCAGCCAATACTACGAGCAGTACTTC.